These 20 T cell receptor beta chains were all obtained from the same sample, sequenced in a study of blood T cell repertoires in COVID-19. Profiled with immunoSEQ multiplex PCR; TCRdb holds only in-frame clones, not every one. The data hold around 120,000 clones, with over 85% observed a single time. The sample consisted of peripheral blood. These receptors were obtained from a man aged 55-75 years with COVID-19, enrolled during active disease.

The chain joins TRBV18 to TRBJ2-1, with D tentatively TRBD2 (6 bases). The ends were cut back, 0 bases at V and 8 bases at J, with 11 bases in the middle. The germline V gene has CDR1 KGHSH and CDR2 LQKENI. The CDR3 extends over 14 amino acids. CDR3 residues: CASSPPSLAHEQFF. The CDR3 DNA is TGTGCCAGCTCACCACCCTCACTAGCCCATGAGCAGTTCTTC.

The chain has TRBV19 and TRBJ1-4; D gene unclear. The V gene lost 6 bases and the J gene lost 0 bases, with 14 bases spanning the gap. The germline CDR1 and CDR2 sequences are LNHDA and SQIVND (reference sequence). The CDR3 contains 16 residues. The CDR3 region has the DNA TGTGCCAGTAGACACAGATACGATACAACTAATGAAAAACTGTTTTTT. It translates to CASRHRYDTTNEKLFF. Using reference TRBV19 and TRBJ1-4 for the parts outside the CDR3, the full variable domain is DGGITQSPKYLFRKEGQNVTLSCEQNLNHDAMYWYRQDPGQGLRLIYYSQIVNDFQKGDIAEGYSVSREKKESFPLTVTSAQKNPTAFYLCASRHRYDTTNEKLFFGSGTQLSVL.

The chain uses TRBV19 and TRBJ1-1; D not resolved. V lost 4 bases and J lost 12, with 18 bases in between. CDR1 and CDR2 from the germline V gene are LNHDA and SQIVND (reference sequence). This CDR3 has 13 residues. The CDR3 DNA reads as TGTGCCAGTAGTAAGACGAACGGGGAAGCGACTTTCTTT. Translation: CASSKTNGEATFF.

The chain links TRBV7-2 to TRBJ1-2; 7 bases agree with TRBD1. Germline assignment: CDR1 SGHTA and CDR2 FQGNSA. The CDR3 runs to 15 residues. V gave up 1 base and J gave up 3 bases; unmatched junction bases: 5. The chain's CDR3 is CASSLGGGGDYGYTF. DNA for the CDR3: TGTGCCAGCAGCTTAGGCGGAGGGGGCGACTATGGCTACACCTTC. The variable domain in full, with the rest retrieved from reference TRBV7-2 and TRBJ1-2, is GAGVSQSPSNKVTEKGKDVELRCDPISGHTALYWYRQSLGQGLEFLIYFQGNSAPDKSGLPSDRFSAERTGGSVSTLTIQRTQQEDSAVYLCASSLGGGGDYGYTFGSGTRLTVV.

The count of this clone is one. The V gene is TRBV5-1, the J gene TRBJ2-2; D is unresolved. Germline V gives CDR1 SGHRS, CDR2 YFSETQ. The CDR3 extends over 15 amino acids. V lost 3 bases, J lost 0 bases, and 9 bases lay in between. DNA for the CDR3: TGCGCCAGCAGCTCCGACACCCCGAACACCGGGGAGCTGTTTTTT. Translating gives CASSSDTPNTGELFF.

This clone appeared a few times. This chain links TRBV7-2 with TRBJ1-2, with D maybe TRBD1 (5 bases). In germline, CDR1 is SGHTA, CDR2 FQGNSA. This CDR3 comprises 13 residues. Trimming cost V 1 base and J 7 bases, with 10 bases left between them. The CDR3 spells CASSLGRDSGYTF. In DNA, the CDR3 is TGTGCCAGCAGCTTAGGCAGGGATAGTGGCTACACCTTC.

This rearrangement joins TRBV6-1 to TRBJ2-2, with TRBD2 matching 7 bases. The CDR3 loop spans 14 amino acids. From germline, CDR1 is MNHNS and CDR2 SASEGT. Trimming cost V 2 bases and J 6 bases; bases outside gene matches: 3. As DNA, the CDR3 is TGTGCCAGCAGTGAACCCCTAGCGGCCGGGGAGCTGTTTTTT. It is translated as CASSEPLAAGELFF.

The V gene is TRBV19, the J gene TRBJ1-2; a possible D gene is TRBD1 (5 bases). Germline CDR1 is LNHDA and CDR2 is SQIVND (reference sequence). There are 15 residues in the CDR3. Trimming pared 3 bases from V and 0 bases from J, leaving 11 bases between. The CDR3 loop is CASSIDSVPNYGYTF. In DNA form, the CDR3 reads TGTGCCAGTAGTATCGACAGCGTTCCTAACTATGGCTACACCTTC.

The genes are TRBV7-8 and TRBJ1-5; D unclear. The germline V and J ends were trimmed by 8 bases and 1 base, with 9 bases remaining between them. Germline values: CDR1 SGHVS, CDR2 FQNEAQ. The CDR3 has 13 amino acids. The CDR3 coding sequence is TGTGCCAGCTCAGGTGAGAGCAATCAGCCCCAGCATTTT. Its translation: CASSGESNQPQHF.

The genes are TRBV5-4 and TRBJ1-2, with 9 bases matching TRBD1. From germline, CDR1 is SGHNT and CDR2 YYREEE (reference sequence). Trimming at V came to 0 bases and at J to 5 bases, leaving 5 bases not matched to a gene. The CDR3 is 15 residues long. CDR3 sequence: CASSLGGTGLYGYTF. Here the CDR3 DNA reads TGTGCCAGCAGCTTGGGGGGGACAGGGCTATATGGCTACACCTTC.

The V gene is TRBV3-1 (or the pseudogene TRBV3-2), the J gene TRBJ1-2, with 9 nucleotides matching TRBD1. V lost 4 bases and J lost 4; bases outside the gene matches: 10. Germline loops: CDR1 LGHDT, CDR2 YNNKEL (reference sequence). This CDR3 spans 16 amino acids. Here the CDR3 DNA reads TGTGCCAGCAGCCGCACGCCCGGGACAGGGTTCTATGGCTACACCTTC. Its protein product is CASSRTPGTGFYGYTF.

This clone was observed once. The chain uses TRBV29-1 and TRBJ1-1; D remains unclear. Trimming removed 2 bases at V and 1 base at J, with 5 bases between. This CDR3 is built from 12 residues. Germline V gene lookup returns CDR1 SQVTM and CDR2 ANQGSEA. The CDR3 region is CSVEKANTEAFF. The CDR3 DNA sequence: TGCAGCGTTGAAAAAGCGAACACTGAAGCTTTCTTT. The whole variable domain, remainder taken from reference TRBV29-1 and TRBJ1-1, is SAVISQKPSRDICQRGTSLTIQCQVDSQVTMMFWYRQQPGQSLTLIATANQGSEATYESGFVIDKFPISRPNLTFSTLTVSNMSPEDSSIYLCSVEKANTEAFFGQGTRLTVV.

This clone was seen only once. The chain joins TRBV5-4 to TRBJ2-5, with a tentative D call TRBD1 (6 bases). Germline V CDR1 and CDR2: SGHNT, YYREEE (reference sequence). V dropped 5 bases and J dropped 2 bases, with 10 bases sitting between them. The CDR3 runs 13 residues. The CDR3 is CASSWDIQETQYF. In DNA, the CDR3 is TGTGCCAGCAGTTGGGACATTCAAGAGACCCAGTACTTC.

The J gene is TRBJ2-7, the V gene TRBV10-3; perhaps TRBD1 as D (6 bases). The V and J ends lost 8 bases and 1 base respectively, with 12 bases between them. The length of the CDR3 is 13 residues. The germline V gene has CDR1 ENHRY and CDR2 SYGVKD. CDR3 loop: CAIRAGESYEQYF. In nucleotides, the CDR3 is TGTGCCATCCGGGCAGGGGAATCCTACGAGCAGTACTTC.

The chain combines TRBV14 with TRBJ1-1, with no clear D. The CDR3 consists of 15 residues. The germline V gene encodes CDR1 SGHDN and CDR2 FVKESK. V shed 4 bases and J shed 0 bases, with 12 bases lying between them. The chain's CDR3 is CASSPRWQVNTEAFF. As DNA, the CDR3 is TGTGCCAGCAGCCCCAGGTGGCAGGTGAACACTGAAGCTTTCTTT.

V gene TRBV19 combines with J gene TRBJ1-1, with 10 bases fitting TRBD1. V was clipped by 5 bases and J by 5 bases; unmatched bases: 14. Germline loops: CDR1 LNHDA, CDR2 SQIVND (reference sequence). The CDR3 sequence is 17 residues long. The CDR3 here is CASSPGQGGKVWTEAFF. CDR3 DNA sequence: TGTGCCAGTAGTCCTGGACAGGGGGGAAAGGTGTGGACTGAAGCTTTCTTT.

The rearrangement links TRBV7-6 to TRBJ2-1, with 10 bases aligning to TRBD2. V trimming: 5 bases; J trimming: 3 bases; junction bases outside the gene matches: 13. The length of the CDR3 is 18 residues. Per the germline V gene, CDR1 is SGHVS and CDR2 is FNYEAQ. CDR3 DNA: TGTGCCAGCAGCCCTCGGACAGCGGGAGGGCTGGACTACAATGAGCAGTTCTTC. Residues: CASSPRTAGGLDYNEQFF. Full variable domain (outside the CDR3, taken from reference TRBV7-6 and TRBJ2-1): GAGVSQSPRYKVTKRGQDVALRCDPISGHVSLYWYRQALGQGPEFLTYFNYEAQQDKSGLPNDRFSAERPEGSISTLTIQRTEQRDSAMYRCASSPRTAGGLDYNEQFFGPGTRLTVL.

The chain joins TRBV12-5 to TRBJ2-7, with D uncertain. This CDR3 is 15 amino acids long. Between the trimmed V and J ends, which lost 0 bases and 5 bases, there was a span of 14 bases. Germline CDR1 LGHNT, CDR2 FRNRAP. CDR3 in amino acids: CASGLVVSTADEQYF. CDR3 sequence (DNA): TGTGCTAGTGGTTTGGTAGTGTCCACGGCGGACGAGCAGTACTTC.

V and J are TRBV13 and TRBJ1-5, with 10 bases that match TRBD1. Per germline, CDR1 PRHDT and CDR2 FYEKMQ (reference sequence). The CDR3 extends over 14 amino acids. Trimming removed 3 bases from V and 7 bases from J; junction bases left unmatched: 3. The CDR3 coding sequence is TGTGCCAGCAGCTTGGGACAGGGGACCCAGCCCCAGCATTTT. The encoded protein is CASSLGQGTQPQHF.

The rearrangement links TRBV15 to TRBJ1-5; 7 positions agree with TRBD1. The germline V gene has CDR1 LNHNV and CDR2 YYDKDF (reference sequence). The CDR3 length is 16 residues. The ends lost 2 bases at V and 2 bases at J; junction bases unmatched: 6. The CDR3 bases are TGTGCCACCAGCAGAAATCCCGACAGGGGCAATCAGCCCCAGCATTTT. Translation gives CATSRNPDRGNQPQHF.